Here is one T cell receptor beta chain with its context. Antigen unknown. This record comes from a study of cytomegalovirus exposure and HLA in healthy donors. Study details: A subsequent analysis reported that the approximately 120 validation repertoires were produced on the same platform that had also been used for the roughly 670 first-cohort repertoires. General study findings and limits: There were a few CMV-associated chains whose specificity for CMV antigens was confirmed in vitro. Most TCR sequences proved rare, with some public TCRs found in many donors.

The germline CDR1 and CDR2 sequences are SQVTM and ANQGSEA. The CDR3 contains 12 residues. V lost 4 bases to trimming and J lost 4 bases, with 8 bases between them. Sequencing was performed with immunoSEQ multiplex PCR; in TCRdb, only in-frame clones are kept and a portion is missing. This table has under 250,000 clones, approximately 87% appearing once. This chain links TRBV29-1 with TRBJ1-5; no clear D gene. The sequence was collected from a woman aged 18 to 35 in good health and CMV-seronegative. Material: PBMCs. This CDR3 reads CSVGQPNQPQHF. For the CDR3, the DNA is TGCAGCGTTGGGCAACCAAATCAGCCCCAGCATTTT.